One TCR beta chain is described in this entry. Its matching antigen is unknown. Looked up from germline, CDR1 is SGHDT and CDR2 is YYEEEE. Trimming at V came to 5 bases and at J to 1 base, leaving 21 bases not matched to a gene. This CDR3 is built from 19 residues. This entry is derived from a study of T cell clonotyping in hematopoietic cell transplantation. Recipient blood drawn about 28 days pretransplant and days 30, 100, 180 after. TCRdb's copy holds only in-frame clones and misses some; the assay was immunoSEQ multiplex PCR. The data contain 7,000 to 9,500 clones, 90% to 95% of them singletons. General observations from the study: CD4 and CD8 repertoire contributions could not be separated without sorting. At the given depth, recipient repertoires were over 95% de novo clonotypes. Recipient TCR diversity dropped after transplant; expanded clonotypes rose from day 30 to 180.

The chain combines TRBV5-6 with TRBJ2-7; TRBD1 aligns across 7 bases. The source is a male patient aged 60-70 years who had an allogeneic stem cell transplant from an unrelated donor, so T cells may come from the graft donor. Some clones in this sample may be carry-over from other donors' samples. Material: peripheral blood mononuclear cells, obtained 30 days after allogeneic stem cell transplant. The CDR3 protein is CASSHNPGQLLSLSYEQYF. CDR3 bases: TGTGCCAGCAGTCACAATCCGGGACAGCTACTCTCACTTTCCTACGAGCAGTACTTC. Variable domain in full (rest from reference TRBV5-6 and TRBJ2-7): DAGVTQSPTHLIKTRGQQVTLRCSPKSGHDTVSWYQQALGQGPQFIFQYYEEEERQRGNFPDRFSGHQFPNYSSELNVNALLLGDSALYLCASSHNPGQLLSLSYEQYFGPGTRLTVT.